The next 23 T cell receptor beta chains were all read from a single sample in a study of blood T cell repertoires in COVID-19. Sequencing was performed with immunoSEQ multiplex PCR; in TCRdb, only in-frame clones are kept and a portion is missing. The data hold some 250,000 clones, with roughly four fifths observed a single time. Specimen: PBMCs or T cells enriched from blood (not recorded which). The receptors were gathered from a man aged 35-49 years who had recovered from COVID-19.

This clone occurred a few times. The chain links TRBV4-1 to TRBJ2-5, with 8 positions matching TRBD1. Losses at the gene ends were 2 bases for V and 2 bases for J; bases not matched to a gene: 7. Germline values: CDR1 MGHRA, CDR2 YSYEKL. The CDR3 length is 16 residues. The CDR3 DNA reads TGCGCCAGCAGCCAAACACAAGGGACAGGACAAGAGACCCAGTACTTC. Translation: CASSQTQGTGQETQYF.

The V call is TRBV15, the J call TRBJ1-2; 9 bases fit TRBD1. CDR1 and CDR2 (germline): LNHNV, YYDKDF (reference sequence). The CDR3 loop spans 13 amino acids. V lost 3 bases to trimming and J lost 9 bases; unmatched junction nucleotides: 5. CDR3 sequence: CATSRGQGGSYTF. In DNA form, the CDR3 reads TGTGCCACCAGCAGGGGACAGGGTGGTAGCTACACCTTC.

This chain links TRBV5-1 with TRBJ1-1, with 8 bases that match TRBD1. The CDR3 has 14 amino acids. Germline trimming cut 2 bases from V and 10 bases from J; bases unmatched to any gene: 10. Looked up from germline, CDR1 is SGHRS and CDR2 is YFSETQ. CDR3 amino acids: CASSFLGQGVGAFF. The DNA of the CDR3 is TGCGCCAGCAGCTTCCTCGGACAGGGCGTCGGAGCTTTCTTT. Full variable domain (remainder filled in from reference TRBV5-1 and TRBJ1-1): KAGVTQTPRYLIKTRGQQVTLSCSPISGHRSVSWYQQTPGQGLQFLFEYFSETQRNKGNFPGRFSGRQFSNSRSEMNVSTLELGDSALYLCASSFLGQGVGAFFGQGTRLTVV.

This clone was detected a few times. V gene TRBV19 combines with J gene TRBJ2-3; TRBD1 matches 7 bases. Germline V gene lookup returns CDR1 LNHDA and CDR2 SQIVND (reference sequence). The V gene end was trimmed by 4 bases and the J gene end by 2 bases; junction bases not matched to a gene: 12. The CDR3 contains 17 residues. CDR3 sequence (DNA): TGTGCCAGTAGTAAGGTCGGGACAGAGAGCCTCACAGATACGCAGTATTTT. This gives the protein CASSKVGTESLTDTQYF.

This chain uses TRBV12-3 or TRBV12-4 with TRBJ1-5; D unresolved. Between the trimmed V and J ends, which lost 5 bases and 9 bases, there was a span of 8 bases. The CDR3 extends over 11 amino acids. CDR3 in DNA: TGTGCCAGCAGTGCTAGAGGGCCCCAGCATTTT. Residues: CASSARGPQHF.

The rearrangement links TRBV5-4 to TRBJ2-5, with 9 bases fitting TRBD1. The CDR3 spans 16 residues. The V and J ends lost 2 bases and 2 bases, in that order; junction bases with no gene match: 7. Germline-derived CDR1 and CDR2 are SGHNT and YYREEE (reference sequence). CDR3 protein: CASSLTGGAKQETQYF. DNA for the CDR3: TGTGCCAGCAGCTTAACAGGGGGCGCTAAACAAGAGACCCAGTACTTC.

The rearrangement joins TRBV18 to TRBJ1-4; 12 bases agree with TRBD1. V gave up 4 bases and J gave up 7 bases; unmatched junction bases: 4. The germline gives CDR1 KGHSH, CDR2 LQKENI. This CDR3 spans 15 amino acids. The CDR3 DNA is TGTGCCAGCTCACGGGGACAGGGGGCGATTGAAAAACTGTTTTTT. Encoded protein: CASSRGQGAIEKLFF.

The chain couples TRBV4-1 to TRBJ2-1, with 12 bases aligning to TRBD2. This CDR3 contains 17 residues. J gave up 10 bases and V 2 bases, and 12 bases lay outside the gene matches. Germline CDR1 reads MGHRA; CDR2 reads YSYEKL. Here the CDR3 DNA reads TGCGCCAGCAGCCAATCTACTAGCGGGGGGCCTCCTCGGGAGCAGTTCTTC. Translating gives CASSQSTSGGPPREQFF.

The CDR3: CASSPLRQGANEKLFF. CDR3 sequence (DNA): TGTGCCAGCAGCCCCCTCAGACAGGGGGCTAATGAAAAACTGTTTTTT. This chain uses TRBV7-9 with TRBJ1-4; TRBD1 agrees at 9 bases. This CDR3 has 16 residues. The V gene end was trimmed by 5 bases and the J gene end by 3 bases; junction bases not matched to a gene: 7. The V gene's germline CDR1 is SEHNR and CDR2 FQNEAQ (reference sequence).

This clone was seen a handful of times. The gene calls are TRBV5-1 and TRBJ2-7; D gene uncertain. Germline V gene sequence: CDR1 SGHRS, CDR2 YFSETQ. The CDR3 is made up of 16 amino acids. The V gene lost 0 bases and the J gene lost 5 bases, with 18 bases spanning the gap. The CDR3 spells CASSLGSAPTRDEQYF. CDR3 sequence (DNA): TGCGCCAGCAGCTTGGGGTCAGCACCTACCCGGGACGAGCAGTACTTC.

The CDR3 spells CASSQVPRLRSGYTF. CDR3 bases: TGCGCCAGCAGCCAAGTCCCGAGACTTAGGAGTGGCTACACCTTC. The V call is TRBV4-1, the J call TRBJ1-2, with D unclear. CDR3 length: 15 residues. V was clipped by 1 base and J by 7 bases, with 16 bases between them. Looked up from germline, CDR1 is MGHRA and CDR2 is YSYEKL.

The CDR3 DNA sequence: TGTGCCAGCAGCGTAGAGCCGAACACTGAAGCTTTCTTT. As protein: CASSVEPNTEAFF. The genes are TRBV9 and TRBJ1-1; no definite D call. The germline V and J ends were trimmed by 0 bases and 1 base, with 4 bases remaining between them. CDR1 SGDLS and CDR2 YYNGEE come from the germline V gene. CDR3 length: 13 residues.

V gene TRBV19 combines with J gene TRBJ2-3; TRBD2 is a possible D gene (6 bases). This CDR3 has 15 residues. Trimming left V 3 bases short and J 4 bases short, with 14 bases between. Looked up from germline, CDR1 is LNHDA and CDR2 is SQIVND (reference sequence). The CDR3 reads CASSMLGGASDTQYF. CDR3 sequence (DNA): TGTGCCAGTAGTATGTTGGGCGGGGCCTCAGATACGCAGTATTTT.

This sequence joins TRBV28 and TRBJ1-5; D might be TRBD1 (5 bases). The germline V gene encodes CDR1 MDHEN and CDR2 SYDVKM. The CDR3 loop spans 15 amino acids. V dropped 2 bases and J dropped 7 bases, with 15 bases sitting between them. CDR3 DNA sequence: TGTGCCAGCAGTTTAGGTTCAGGGTTTTACCAGCCCCAGCATTTT. As protein: CASSLGSGFYQPQHF.

The V and J genes are TRBV12-1 and TRBJ2-5; TRBD2, the table's D call, lacks a check against the DNA. TRBV12-1 is labeled a pseudogene. The CDR3 is 17 residues long. This chain's CDR3 is CASSFCEREGGGETQYF. For the CDR3, the DNA is TGTGCCAGCAGCTTTTGCGAGCGGGAGGGAGGAGGGGAGACCCAGTACTTC.

CDR3 region: CASSLAFRLDYNEQFF. The CDR3 DNA sequence: TGTGCCAGCAGCTTAGCGTTCAGACTCGATTACAATGAGCAGTTCTTC. The rearrangement links TRBV7-2 to TRBJ2-1; D uncertain. Germline V gives CDR1 SGHTA, CDR2 FQGNSA. The CDR3 loop spans 16 amino acids. Between the trimmed V and J ends, which lost 0 bases and 4 bases, there was a span of 13 bases.

Only one count was recorded for this clone. This CDR3 reads CASSIAGDGYTF. The DNA of the CDR3 is TGTGCCAGTAGTATAGCAGGGGACGGCTACACCTTC. V usage is TRBV19 and J usage is TRBJ1-2; maybe TRBD1 (6 bases). Trimming stripped 1 base from V and 8 bases from J, with 8 bases between. Germline CDR1 and CDR2: LNHDA and SQIVND (reference sequence). The CDR3 totals 12 residues.

The rearrangement uses TRBV14 and TRBJ1-1; TRBD1 aligns across 7 bases. Looked up from germline, CDR1 is SGHDN and CDR2 is FVKESK. This CDR3 spans 14 amino acids. V was clipped by 0 bases and J by 4 bases; unmatched bases: 2. The CDR3 nucleotides are TGTGCCAGCAGCCAAGACAGGGGGTTCACTGAAGCTTTCTTT. This codes for CASSQDRGFTEAFF.

The genes are TRBV28 and TRBJ2-4; D gene uncertain. Germline-derived CDR1 and CDR2 are MDHEN and SYDVKM. Trimming removed 1 base at V and 2 bases at J, with 12 bases between. This CDR3 spans 16 amino acids. The DNA of the CDR3 is TGTGCCAGCAGTTTATTAAGACTGGAAACCAAAAACATTCAGTACTTC. Protein sequence: CASSLLRLETKNIQYF.

V and J are TRBV30 and TRBJ1-5, with 9 bases lining up with TRBD1. CDR1 and CDR2 (germline): GTSNPN, SVGIG (reference sequence). The CDR3 sequence is 14 residues long. V trimming: 0 bases; J trimming: 6 bases; junction bases outside the gene matches: 3. This CDR3 reads CAWSVGTGSQPQHF. The CDR3 DNA reads as TGTGCCTGGAGTGTAGGGACAGGGTCTCAGCCCCAGCATTTT.

This chain uses TRBV5-1 with TRBJ2-1, with 9 bases that match TRBD1. Per germline, CDR1 SGHRS and CDR2 YFSETQ. With V trimmed by 3 bases and J by 6 bases, 7 bases remained unmatched. This CDR3 region has 15 residues. Here the CDR3 reads CASSSGQGGFNEQFF. The CDR3, as DNA: TGCGCCAGCAGCTCGGGACAGGGAGGCTTCAATGAGCAGTTCTTC.

In its sample, this clone was seen a few times. This rearrangement joins TRBV2 to TRBJ1-1, with unresolved D. Germline V CDR1 and CDR2: SNHLY, FYNNEI. This CDR3 region has 13 residues. V was clipped by 7 bases and J by 1 base, with 10 bases between them. The CDR3, as DNA: TGTGCCAGCAACCAGGAGGCGAACACTGAAGCTTTCTTT. It translates to CASNQEANTEAFF.

The rearrangement uses TRBV9 and TRBJ1-1; TRBD1 aligns across 10 bases. Germline assignment: CDR1 SGDLS and CDR2 YYNGEE. Trimming removed 4 bases from V and 10 bases from J; junction bases left unmatched: 13. The CDR3 loop spans 15 amino acids. The CDR3 nucleotides read TGTGCCAGCAGCTCCCTAGGGGGACAGGGGAGTGCAGCTTTCTTT. This gives the protein CASSSLGGQGSAAFF. Looking up the rest from reference TRBV9 and TRBJ1-1 gives the full variable domain: DSGVTQTPKHLITATGQRVTLRCSPRSGDLSVYWYQQSLDQGLQFLIQYYNGEERAKGNILERFSAQQFPDLHSELNLSSLELGDSALYFCASSSLGGQGSAAFFGQGTRLTVV.